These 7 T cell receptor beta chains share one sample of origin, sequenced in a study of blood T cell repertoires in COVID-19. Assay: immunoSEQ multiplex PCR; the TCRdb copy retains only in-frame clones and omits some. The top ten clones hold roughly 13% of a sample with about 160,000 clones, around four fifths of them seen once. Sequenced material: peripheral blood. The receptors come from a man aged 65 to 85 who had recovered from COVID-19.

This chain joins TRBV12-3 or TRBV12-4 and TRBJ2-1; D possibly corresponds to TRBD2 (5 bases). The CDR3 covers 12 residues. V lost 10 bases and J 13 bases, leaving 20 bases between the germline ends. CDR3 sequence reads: CATSPGSGGQFF. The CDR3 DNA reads TGTGCCACTTCTCCGGGATCCGGAGGACAGTTCTTC.

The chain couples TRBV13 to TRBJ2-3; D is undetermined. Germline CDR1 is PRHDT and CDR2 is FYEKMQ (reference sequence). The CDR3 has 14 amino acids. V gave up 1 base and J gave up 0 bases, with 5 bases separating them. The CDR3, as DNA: TGTGCCAGCAGCTTAGCAGGCAGCACAGATACGCAGTATTTT. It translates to CASSLAGSTDTQYF. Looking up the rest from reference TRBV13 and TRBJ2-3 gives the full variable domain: AAGVIQSPRHLIKEKRETATLKCYPIPRHDTVYWYQQGPGQDPQFLISFYEKMQSDKGSIPDRFSAQQFSDYHSELNMSSLELGDSALYFCASSLAGSTDTQYFGPGTRLTVL.

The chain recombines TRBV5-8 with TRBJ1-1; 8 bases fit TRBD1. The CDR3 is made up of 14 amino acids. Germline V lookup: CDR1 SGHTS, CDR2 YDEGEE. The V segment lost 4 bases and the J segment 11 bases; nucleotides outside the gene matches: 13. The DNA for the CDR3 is TGTGCCAGCAGCCCAAGACAGGGGAGGGTGAGGGCTTTCTTT. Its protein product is CASSPRQGRVRAFF.

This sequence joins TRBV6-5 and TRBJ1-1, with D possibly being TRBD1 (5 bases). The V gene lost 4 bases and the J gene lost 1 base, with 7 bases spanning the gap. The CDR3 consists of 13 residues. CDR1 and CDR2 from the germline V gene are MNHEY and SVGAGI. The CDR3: CASSSQGNTEAFF. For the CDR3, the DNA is TGTGCCAGCAGTTCCCAGGGGAACACTGAAGCTTTCTTT.

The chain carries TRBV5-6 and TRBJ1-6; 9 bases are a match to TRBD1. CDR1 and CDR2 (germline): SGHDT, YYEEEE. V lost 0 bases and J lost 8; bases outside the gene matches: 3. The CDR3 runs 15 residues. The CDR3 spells CASSLGQGVDSPLHF. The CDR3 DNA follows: TGTGCCAGCAGCTTGGGACAGGGGGTAGATTCACCCCTCCACTTT.

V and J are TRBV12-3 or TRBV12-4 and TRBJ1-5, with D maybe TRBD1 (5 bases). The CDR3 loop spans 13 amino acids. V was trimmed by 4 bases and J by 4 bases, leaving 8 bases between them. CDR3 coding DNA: TGTGCCAGCAGTTCAGGGTGGAATCAGCCCCAGCATTTT. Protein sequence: CASSSGWNQPQHF.

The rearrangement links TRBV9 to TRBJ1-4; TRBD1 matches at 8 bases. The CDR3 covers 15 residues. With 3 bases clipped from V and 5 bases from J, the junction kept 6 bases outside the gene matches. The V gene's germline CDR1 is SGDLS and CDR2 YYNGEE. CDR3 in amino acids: CASSAWDRINEKLFF. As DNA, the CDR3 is TGTGCCAGCAGCGCCTGGGACAGGATAAATGAAAAACTGTTTTTT.